Detailed here is one TCR beta chain. Its specificity is not known. The assay was immunoSEQ multiplex PCR, and TCRdb's table has in-frame clones only and misses some. The top ten hold 3.5% to 5% of the sample, which has 8,500 to 9,500 clones, about 81% seen once. As to time point: after neoadjuvant nivolumab, at surgical resection. The data are from a study of neoadjuvant anti-PD-1 for oral cavity cancer. Background on the study: Patients without progression got a fourth dose around day 43.

Findings and caveats of the study: Treg/Th17 ratio rose with pretreatment blood and fell with post-treatment tumor TCRbeta clonality. PBMC Gini-index clonality exceeded responders' in non-responders post-nivolumab.

The length of the CDR3 is 15 residues. V shed 1 base, J shed 7 bases, and the junction held 7 bases outside the gene matches. CDR1 is SGHTA, CDR2 FQGNSA, per germline. The sequence came from a person aged 40 to 85 with oral cavity squamous cell carcinoma. The gene calls are TRBV7-2 and TRBJ1-5; 7 bases line up with TRBD1. The source was PBMCs, collected after nivolumab (anti-PD-1) treatment. This chain's CDR3 is CASSLGGGGGQPQHF. CDR3 DNA sequence: TGTGCCAGCAGCTTAGGAGGAGGGGGCGGGCAGCCCCAGCATTTT.